The 5 T cell receptor beta chains presented below share a single source sample, sequenced in a study of vaccination effects on CD4 cells after COVID-19. Which antigens these TCRs recognize remains unknown. Sequencing used immunoSEQ multiplex PCR; TCRdb keeps in-frame clones, though not all of them. The sample comprises 20,000 to 25,000 clones, 73% of which are singletons, and about an eighth rests with the top ten. Before sequencing took place, the ViraFEST assay used viral peptide pools to expand antigen-specific CD4+ T cells. Once cultured for under 11 days, the cells underwent separation to obtain CD4+ T cells. The sequencing here drew on CD4+ T cells from PBMCs cultured with HCoV-229E spike peptides, taken before COVID-19 vaccination. These receptors all stem from a human donor who received a COVID-19 vaccine.

The chain uses TRBV13 and TRBJ1-1; TRBD1 matches 9 bases. The length of the CDR3 is 14 residues. V lost 5 bases and J lost 5; bases outside the gene matches: 6. Germline values: CDR1 PRHDT, CDR2 FYEKMQ (reference sequence). The CDR3 region is CASSLGTGRTEAFF. The CDR3 region has the DNA TGTGCCAGCAGCCTCGGGACAGGGAGGACTGAAGCTTTCTTT.

V usage is TRBV5-6 and J usage is TRBJ1-3; no reliable D call. The CDR3 runs 13 residues. Between the trimmed V and J ends, which lost 5 bases and 2 bases, there was a span of 8 bases. Germline V lookup: CDR1 SGHDT, CDR2 YYEEEE. The CDR3 DNA reads as TGTGCCAGCAGAATAAGCCCTGGAAACACCATATATTTT. Encoded protein: CASRISPGNTIYF.

The rearrangement links TRBV2 to TRBJ1-2; 8 nucleotides match TRBD1. Trimming at V came to 6 bases and at J to 5 bases, leaving 11 bases not matched to a gene. Germline values: CDR1 SNHLY, CDR2 FYNNEI. The CDR3 extends over 15 amino acids. The chain's CDR3 is CASSNQPGQVYGYTF. The CDR3 region has the DNA TGTGCCAGCAGCAATCAACCGGGACAGGTTTATGGCTACACCTTC.

The chain uses TRBV6-1 and TRBJ2-3; 8 nucleotides agree with TRBD1. J gave up 0 bases and V 4 bases, and 15 bases lay outside the gene matches. The CDR3 spans 19 residues. The V gene's germline CDR1 is MNHNS and CDR2 SASEGT. The CDR3 spells CASSALPTGGSASTDTQYF. Here the CDR3 DNA reads TGTGCCAGCAGTGCATTACCCACAGGGGGAAGTGCTAGCACAGATACGCAGTATTTT.

CDR3 DNA: TGTGCCAGCAGTACTGCAGGATCTGCCTACGAGCAGTACTTC. Its protein product is CASSTAGSAYEQYF. The genes are TRBV6-5 and TRBJ2-7; D gene ambiguous. Trimming cost V 5 bases and J 2 bases, with 13 bases left between them. In germline, CDR1 is MNHEY, CDR2 SVGAGI. The CDR3 extends over 14 amino acids.